This is a list of T cell receptor beta chains from one sample in a study of T-cell reconstitution after alpha-beta-depleted transplantation in children. Each CDR3 protein gets one entry after TCRdb re-called the PCR reads with MiXCR. Here the sample spans about 490,000 distinct CDR3 sequences, roughly a tenth being singletons. This specimen consisted of PBMCs, obtained before TCRalphabeta/CD19-depleted stem cell transplant. Every receptor here comes from a child aged 2 to 15 with inherited bone marrow failure, due to receive a stem cell transplant. The CDR3 runs from the conserved cysteine through the conserved F or W. The order of the fields is CDR3 DNA, CDR3 protein, clone size, J gene, V gene, D gene. A D gene is named only where the DNA matches it firmly. Some rows mark clone size as missing; the rest say once, few, many or name a class of expanded clone.

TGTGCCAGCAGTTTGGGACTAGCGGGAGGAGAGACCCAGTACTTC,CASSLGLAGGETQYF,many,TRBJ2-5,TRBV28,TRBD2
TGTGCCAGCAGCAAAGAACTAGCGGGAGGGCCCGGGGAGCTGTTTTTT,CASSKELAGGPGELFF,many,TRBJ2-2,TRBV21-1,.
TGTGCCTGGAGAGGGTGGGCAACCAACACCGGGGAGCTGTTTTTT,CAWRGWATNTGELFF,.,TRBJ2-2,TRBV30,.
TGTGCCAGCAGCTCCGGGACTAGCGGGAGGAACGAGCAGTACTTC,CASSSGTSGRNEQYF,.,TRBJ2-7,TRBV11-2,TRBD2
TGCGCCAGCAGCCAAGGGTCCTATAACTATGGCTACACCTTC,CASSQGSYNYGYTF,few,TRBJ1-2,TRBV4-3,.
TGTGCCAGCAGACCGACAGGGGGACCTTACGAGCAGTACTTC,CASRPTGGPYEQYF,many,TRBJ2-7,TRBV14,TRBD1
TGTGCCACCCACCGGGGCAGGGCTACCGGGGAGCTGTTTTTT,CATHRGRATGELFF,many,TRBJ2-2,TRBV6-1,.
TGTGCCAGCAAATTCAGAGGGGGGTCGTACGAGCAGTACTTC,CASKFRGGSYEQYF,many,TRBJ2-7,TRBV12-3/TRBV12-4,.
TGTGCCAGCAGCGTAGTGGGAAGCGTGGATGAGCAGTTCTTC,CASSVVGSVDEQFF,many,TRBJ2-1,TRBV9,.
TGTGCCAGCAGCTTAGAGGGCTTATATGGCTACACCTTC,CASSLEGLYGYTF,many,TRBJ1-2,TRBV7-9,.
TGTGCCAGCAGCTTAGAGGGATCATACTATGGCTACACCTTC,CASSLEGSYYGYTF,many,TRBJ1-2,TRBV7-2,.
TGTGCCAGCAGCCGTCTTGGTTTAGAGACCCAGTACTTC,CASSRLGLETQYF,many,TRBJ2-5,TRBV3-1,.
TGCACCAGCAGCCAGGGGAGAGGGCTCTATGGCTACACCTTC,CTSSQGRGLYGYTF,few,TRBJ1-2,TRBV1,.
TGTGCCAGCAGTTACATGGTGGGACCCATCATGAATACGCAGTATTTT,CASSYMVGPIMNTQYF,many,TRBJ2-3,TRBV6-5,.
TGTGCCAGCTCCGGGACTAGCGTTTACAATGAGCAGTTCTTC,CASSGTSVYNEQFF,many,TRBJ2-1,TRBV6-2/TRBV6-3,TRBD2
TGTGCCAGCAGCCGTGGTTCACCCCTCCACTTT,CASSRGSPLHF,many,TRBJ1-6,TRBV3-1,.
TGTGCCAGCAGTTCCGAACGGACTAGCGGAAACAATGAGCAGTTCTTC,CASSSERTSGNNEQFF,many,TRBJ2-1,TRBV27,TRBD2
TGTGCCAGTAGTGCCACGGGACTAGCGGCTAGCACAGATACGCAGTATTTT,CASSATGLAASTDTQYF,.,TRBJ2-3,TRBV19,TRBD2
TGTGCCAGCAGCTTAGGTCTAGCGGGAGGGCCGGGAAACATTCAGTACTTC,CASSLGLAGGPGNIQYF,.,TRBJ2-4,TRBV11-2,TRBD2
TGCGCCACGGGAGCGGTCGAGCGGTACTTC,CATGAVERYF,.,TRBJ2-7,TRBV10-2,.
TGTGCCAGCAGTTCATTGGGGGTGGCCAATGAGCAGTTCTTC,CASSSLGVANEQFF,few,TRBJ2-1,TRBV27,.
TGTGCCAGCAGCCCGACCGTAGCCTTCTACGAGCAGTACTTC,CASSPTVAFYEQYF,.,TRBJ2-7,TRBV7-9,.
TGCAGCGTTAGTTCTAGCGGGAGAGAGACCCAGTACTTC,CSVSSSGRETQYF,many,TRBJ2-5,TRBV29-1,TRBD2
TGCAGTGCCCGCCGGCCCCCTAATCACACGCAGTATTTT,CSARRPPNHTQYF,many,TRBJ2-3,TRBV20-1,.
TGCGCCAGCAGCGCGGGACTAAATATTATGGGGGAGACCCAGTACTTC,CASSAGLNIMGETQYF,many,TRBJ2-5,TRBV10-2,TRBD2
TGTGCCAGCAGCCAAGCTCCCACTGTTCAGCCCCAGCATTTT,CASSQAPTVQPQHF,.,TRBJ1-5,TRBV3-1,.
TGTGCCAGCAGCCTTTACGGGGTCAATGAGCAGTTCTTC,CASSLYGVNEQFF,.,TRBJ2-1,TRBV14,.
TGTGCCAGCAGCCAAAGGCGAGTAGCGGGATCCGGCAATGAGCAGTTCTTC,CASSQRRVAGSGNEQFF,many,TRBJ2-1,TRBV7-6,TRBD2
TGTGCCAGCAGTTCATACCTCCCTTCCTACAATGAGCAGTTCTTC,CASSSYLPSYNEQFF,many,TRBJ2-1,TRBV6-5,.
TGTGCCAGCAGTTTCCAGGGACTAGCAGGCGAGCAGTACTTC,CASSFQGLAGEQYF,few,TRBJ2-7,TRBV27,TRBD2
TGTGCCAGCAGCCCCCCATTTCTACGCACAGATACGCAGTATTTT,CASSPPFLRTDTQYF,many,TRBJ2-3,TRBV11-2,.
TGTGCCAGCAGTTCGGGACGGAACACCGGGGAGCTGTTTTTT,CASSSGRNTGELFF,many,TRBJ2-2,TRBV28,.
TGTGCCAGCAGTTTCATCAGGGGGTCGGGTCAGCCCCAGCATTTT,CASSFIRGSGQPQHF,many,TRBJ1-5,TRBV28,TRBD1
TGTGCCAGCAGCCCGTGGTTTTCAGATACGCAGTATTTT,CASSPWFSDTQYF,many,TRBJ2-3,TRBV7-2,.
TGTGCCAGCAGTTTTGTTCGGGTCGGCCCCTATGGCTACACCTTC,CASSFVRVGPYGYTF,many,TRBJ1-2,TRBV12-3/TRBV12-4,.
TGTGCCAGCAGTTACTCCCCGGCCCCTCGGACAGGGGCGAGCTCCTACGAGCAGTACTTC,CASSYSPAPRTGASSYEQYF,.,TRBJ2-7,TRBV6-2/TRBV6-3,TRBD1
TGTGCCAGCAGCTTAGTCCCGGGGGGGGGCTTTGGGGCCAACGTCCTGACTTTC,CASSLVPGGGFGANVLTF,few,TRBJ2-6,TRBV11-2,TRBD2
TGTGCCAGCAGCGCACGGGACGGACTTAATTCACCCCTCCACTTT,CASSARDGLNSPLHF,few,TRBJ1-6,TRBV9,.
TGTGCCACCAGTGATTTTTCAGGGCTCGCGAGAAACACCGGGGAGCTGTTTTTT,CATSDFSGLARNTGELFF,many,TRBJ2-2,TRBV24-1,.
TGCGCCAGCAGCTTGGGAGGGACTAGCGGGACGGGGACAGAGCAGTACTTC,CASSLGGTSGTGTEQYF,many,TRBJ2-7,TRBV5-1,TRBD2
TGCAGTGCTAGAGATACATCTAGGGTCCACGAGCAGTACTTC,CSARDTSRVHEQYF,many,TRBJ2-7,TRBV20-1,.
TGTGCCAGCAGTTCCAAGAACACCGGGGAGCTGTTTTTT,CASSSKNTGELFF,many,TRBJ2-2,TRBV6-6,.
TGCGCCAGCAGCCCAGCGGGACAGGGGGGTCGCTACACCTTC,CASSPAGQGGRYTF,many,TRBJ1-2,TRBV5-1,TRBD1
TGCGCCAGCAGCCAAGATGGGGACAGCAATCAGCCCCAGCATTTT,CASSQDGDSNQPQHF,many,TRBJ1-5,TRBV4-3,.
TGTGCCATAAAAGGGAATGCGGGAAGCACAGATACGCAGTATTTT,CAIKGNAGSTDTQYF,many,TRBJ2-3,TRBV10-3,.
TGTGCCAGCAGCGTAGATCCGGGGTTGTACGAGCAGTACTTC,CASSVDPGLYEQYF,many,TRBJ2-7,TRBV9,.
TGTGCCAGCAGCTTAGCAACTAGCGGGAGACACGAGCAGTACTTC,CASSLATSGRHEQYF,many,TRBJ2-7,TRBV7-9,TRBD2
TGCGCCAGCAGCTTGGGGTTCGGGACGCTGATTAACTATGGCTACACCTTC,CASSLGFGTLINYGYTF,many,TRBJ1-2,TRBV5-1,.